The 28 T cell receptor beta chains below come from one sample, sequenced in a study of blood T cell repertoires in COVID-19. Sequenced by immunoSEQ multiplex PCR; TCRdb stores in-frame clones only, minus some. The sample lists approximately 54,000 clones, 90% to 95% occurring once. Sequencing input: peripheral blood. Source of these receptors: a man aged 50-59 years with acute or convalescent COVID-19.

This clone has a single count. The chain employs TRBV12-5 and TRBJ1-1, with D possibly matching TRBD1 (6 bases). CDR1 is LGHNT, CDR2 FRNRAP, per germline. Trimming took off 1 base at V and 3 bases at J, with 6 bases between the two ends. The CDR3 is made up of 13 amino acids. The DNA of the CDR3 is TGTGCTAGTGGTTTGGACAGGGACACTGAAGCTTTCTTT. It yields the protein CASGLDRDTEAFF. Supplemented by reference TRBV12-5 and TRBJ1-1, the full variable domain reads DARVTQTPRHKVTEMGQEVTMRCQPILGHNTVFWYRQTMMQGLELLAYFRNRAPLDDSGMPKDRFSAEMPDATLATLKIQPSEPRDSAVYFCASGLDRDTEAFFGQGTRLTVV.

The V and J genes are TRBV7-8 and TRBJ2-7; 14 positions agree with TRBD2. CDR3 size: 18 residues. Looked up from germline, CDR1 is SGHVS and CDR2 is FQNEAQ. V trimming: 3 bases; J trimming: 3 bases; junction bases outside the gene matches: 10. CDR3 region: CASSFGTSGSLLVYEQYF. CDR3 in DNA: TGTGCCAGCAGCTTCGGGACTAGCGGGAGCCTACTTGTCTACGAGCAGTACTTC. Full variable domain (missing parts from reference TRBV7-8 and TRBJ2-7): GAGVSQSPRYKVAKRGQDVALRCDPISGHVSLFWYQQALGQGPEFLTYFQNEAQLDKSGLPSDRFFAERPEGSVSTLKIQRTQQEDSAVYLCASSFGTSGSLLVYEQYFGPGTRLTVT.

The chain carries TRBV6-5 and TRBJ1-4; TRBD1 agrees at 9 bases. CDR1 is MNHEY, CDR2 SVGAGI, per germline. The CDR3 runs 15 residues. J gave up 0 bases and V 5 bases, and 1 base lay outside the gene matches. Written as DNA, the CDR3 is TGTGCCAGCAGTAGGGACAGGGCAACTAATGAAAAACTGTTTTTT. Translation gives CASSRDRATNEKLFF.

This chain connects TRBV30 to TRBJ2-2; 8 bases are a match to TRBD2. This CDR3 region has 13 residues. Germline values: CDR1 GTSNPN, CDR2 SVGIG (reference sequence). The V and J ends lost 1 base and 6 bases, in that order; junction bases with no gene match: 1. The chain's CDR3 is CAWSGTSPGELFF. CDR3 nucleotides: TGTGCCTGGAGTGGGACTAGCCCCGGGGAGCTGTTTTTT.

The V gene is TRBV4-1, the J gene TRBJ2-7; D is perhaps TRBD1 (6 bases). CDR3 length equals 14 residues. Trimming left V 1 base short and J 2 bases short, with 9 bases between. The germline CDR1 and CDR2 sequences are MGHRA and YSYEKL. CDR3 sequence reads: CASSQAGTTYEQYF. The CDR3 nucleotides read TGCGCCAGCAGCCAAGCCGGGACAACCTACGAGCAGTACTTC.

In this sample, this clone turned up once. The chain joins TRBV30 to TRBJ1-3; no firm D call. The CDR3 contains 10 residues. Deletions cut 4 bases from V and 16 bases from J, with 14 bases between. The V gene's germline CDR1 is GTSNPN and CDR2 SVGIG (reference sequence). For the CDR3, the DNA is TGTGCCTGGATTGGTAGCCGGCGGTATTTT. Amino acid sequence: CAWIGSRRYF. The full variable domain, completed using reference TRBV30 and TRBJ1-3, is SQTIHQWPATLVQPVGSPLSLECTVEGTSNPNLYWYRQAAGRGLQLLFYSVGIGQISSEVPQNLSASRPQDRQFILSSKKLLLSDSGFYLCAWIGSRRYFGEGSWLTVV.

About this clone: Other DNA sequences in this specimen translate into the identical CDR3. V and J are TRBV3-1 (or the pseudogene TRBV3-2) and TRBJ1-2; D not resolved. The CDR3 runs to 14 residues. Germline V lookup: CDR1 LGHDT, CDR2 YNNKEL (reference sequence). V dropped 1 base and J dropped 2 bases, with 8 bases sitting between them. This CDR3 is CASSQVAGNYGYTF. The CDR3, as DNA: TGTGCCAGCAGCCAAGTCGCAGGAAACTATGGCTACACCTTC.

This chain connects TRBV5-5 to TRBJ1-2; 9 nucleotides match TRBD1. The CDR3 covers 14 residues. The V and J ends lost 3 bases and 4 bases, in that order; junction bases with no gene match: 4. Per the germline V gene, CDR1 is SGHKS and CDR2 is YYEKEE (reference sequence). CDR3 region: CASSSEQGAYGYTF. CDR3 sequence (DNA): TGTGCCAGCAGCTCTGAACAGGGGGCCTATGGCTACACCTTC.

The chain recombines TRBV5-5 with TRBJ2-4; 9 bases fit TRBD2. Germline CDR1 and CDR2: SGHKS and YYEKEE (reference sequence). The CDR3 runs 17 residues. Trimming at V came to 0 bases and at J to 6 bases, leaving 10 bases not matched to a gene. The CDR3 coding sequence is TGTGCCAGCAGCTTGGCGGGGGTAGCGGGAGCCTTAAACATTCAGTACTTC. The encoded protein is CASSLAGVAGALNIQYF.

This sequence joins TRBV21-1 and TRBJ1-3; the table gives TRBD1 as D, unverified against the DNA. TRBV21-1 is a pseudogene. This CDR3 spans 17 amino acids. The CDR3 loop is CASSSKAGQGTGNTIYF. In DNA form, the CDR3 reads TGTGCCAGCAGCAGCAAGGCGGGACAGGGGACGGGAAACACCATATATTTT.

The chain uses TRBV19 and TRBJ1-4, with a tentative D call TRBD1 (5 bases). Trimming cost V 7 bases and J 4 bases, with 16 bases left between them. The CDR3 consists of 15 residues. Per the germline V gene, CDR1 is LNHDA and CDR2 is SQIVND (reference sequence). DNA for the CDR3: TGTGCCAGTAAGGATCGTAGCGGGGGTAATGAAAAACTGTTTTTT. Residues: CASKDRSGGNEKLFF.

V is TRBV7-9 and J is TRBJ2-7; 8 positions agree with TRBD1. V gave up 5 bases and J gave up 3 bases; unmatched junction bases: 9. The CDR3 has 15 residues. The germline V gene has CDR1 SEHNR and CDR2 FQNEAQ (reference sequence). The CDR3 DNA reads TGTGCCAGCAGCCTACCGACAGGGGTTAACTACGAGCAGTACTTC. Translation gives CASSLPTGVNYEQYF.

The rearrangement joins TRBV10-3 to TRBJ2-3, with 9 bases aligning to TRBD2. CDR1 and CDR2 (germline): ENHRY, SYGVKD. Trimming took 6 bases from V and 7 from J; bases not matched to a gene: 29. This CDR3 comprises 21 residues. CDR3 sequence: CAISNQEGAPGRREGMYTQYF. As DNA, the CDR3 is TGTGCCATCAGCAACCAGGAGGGGGCGCCGGGTAGGCGGGAGGGCATGTATACGCAGTATTTT.

Comment on this clone: The same CDR3 also results from other DNA sequences found in this sample. This chain joins TRBV5-1 and TRBJ2-3; TRBD2 matches at 14 bases. With V trimmed by 4 bases and J by 5 bases, 6 bases remained unmatched. The germline gives CDR1 SGHRS, CDR2 YFSETQ. This CDR3 has 16 amino acids. Here the CDR3 reads CASSLGLAGVEDTQYF. The DNA for the CDR3 is TGCGCCAGCAGCCTGGGACTAGCGGGAGTGGAAGATACGCAGTATTTT. The whole variable domain, filled in from reference TRBV5-1 and TRBJ2-3, reads KAGVTQTPRYLIKTRGQQVTLSCSPISGHRSVSWYQQTPGQGLQFLFEYFSETQRNKGNFPGRFSGRQFSNSRSEMNVSTLELGDSALYLCASSLGLAGVEDTQYFGPGTRLTVL.

Note on this clone: Distinct nucleotide sequences in the sample also encode this CDR3. The chain combines TRBV19 with TRBJ1-5, with D unresolved. From germline, CDR1 is LNHDA and CDR2 SQIVND (reference sequence). The V end was cut by 2 bases, the J end by 2 bases, with 10 bases between. The CDR3 loop spans 15 amino acids. CDR3 sequence reads: CASSISGIGNQPQHF. The CDR3 DNA reads as TGTGCCAGTAGTATAAGCGGGATTGGCAATCAGCCCCAGCATTTT.

The V gene is TRBV2, the J gene TRBJ1-3, with no clear D. The CDR3 runs 12 residues. In germline, CDR1 is SNHLY, CDR2 FYNNEI. With 5 bases removed from V and 6 bases from J, the gap between germline ends came to 8 bases. The CDR3 nucleotides read TGTGCCAGCAGTCTTCTAGCAAACACCATATATTTT. This gives the protein CASSLLANTIYF.

This clone showed up just once. The chain uses TRBV7-9 and TRBJ1-2; possible D gene TRBD1, 5 bases. Germline V gene lookup returns CDR1 SEHNR and CDR2 FQNEAQ (reference sequence). Trimming pared 1 base from V and 5 bases from J, leaving 11 bases between. The CDR3 is 14 amino acids. The CDR3 reads CASSLVGVFYGYTF. In DNA, the CDR3 is TGTGCCAGCAGCTTAGTAGGGGTTTTTTATGGCTACACCTTC.

The chain uses TRBV10-1 and TRBJ2-1; 10 bases are shared with TRBD2. From germline, CDR1 is WNHNN and CDR2 SYGVQD (reference sequence). Trimming at V came to 0 bases and at J to 8 bases, leaving 4 bases not matched to a gene. This CDR3 has 15 residues. The CDR3 here is CASSESRLAGHEQFF. The CDR3 DNA reads as TGCGCCAGCAGTGAGTCGCGACTAGCGGGTCATGAGCAGTTCTTC.

J is TRBJ1-1 and V is TRBV19; perhaps TRBD1 as D (5 bases). V was cut by 3 bases and J by 1 base, with 9 bases left in between. Per germline, CDR1 LNHDA and CDR2 SQIVND (reference sequence). The CDR3 sequence is 14 residues long. CDR3 protein: CASSIVGANTEAFF. For the CDR3, the DNA is TGTGCCAGTAGTATTGTAGGGGCGAACACTGAAGCTTTCTTT.

This clone appeared a few times. CDR3 region: CASSPSLAAHYEQYF. CDR3 nucleotide sequence: TGTGCCAGCAGTCCCTCCCTTGCGGCCCACTACGAGCAGTACTTC. The chain links TRBV27 to TRBJ2-7; no reliable D call. There are 15 residues in the CDR3. V was shortened by 5 bases and J by 3 bases, with 17 bases between the two germline ends. Germline lookup yields CDR1 MNHEY and CDR2 SMNVEV (reference sequence).

The V call is TRBV24-1, the J call TRBJ2-2; TRBD1 matches 8 bases. The V and J ends lost 1 base and 1 base, in that order; junction bases with no gene match: 4. CDR3 length equals 17 residues. Germline values: CDR1 KGHDR, CDR2 SFDVKD. The CDR3 reads CATSDLGTGGNTGELFF. The DNA for the CDR3 is TGTGCCACCAGTGATTTAGGAACAGGGGGGAACACCGGGGAGCTGTTTTTT.

The rearrangement uses TRBV19 and TRBJ2-5; tentatively, D is TRBD1 (6 bases). CDR3 length: 15 amino acids. The germline gives CDR1 LNHDA, CDR2 SQIVND (reference sequence). Deletions cut 6 bases from V and 8 bases from J, with 22 bases between. The CDR3 DNA reads TGTGCCAGTAGCGCCGTCTGGGGGCAGGGGATAACCCAGTACTTC. This encodes CASSAVWGQGITQYF.

J is TRBJ1-1 and V is TRBV12-5, with D unresolved. Germline V gives CDR1 LGHNT, CDR2 FRNRAP. Between the trimmed V and J ends, which lost 0 bases and 3 bases, there was a span of 11 bases. This CDR3 contains 15 residues. The CDR3 nucleotides are TGTGCTAGTGGTTTGGTAATTAGCCAGTACACTGAAGCTTTCTTT. It translates to CASGLVISQYTEAFF.

This rearrangement joins TRBV6-5 to TRBJ1-5; D might be TRBD1 (6 bases). Trimming pared 5 bases from V and 7 bases from J, leaving 12 bases between. CDR1 MNHEY and CDR2 SVGAGI come from the germline V gene. This CDR3 is 13 amino acids long. The CDR3 is CASSRDTQQPQHF. CDR3 nucleotides: TGTGCCAGCAGTAGGGACACCCAACAGCCCCAGCATTTT.

This sequence joins TRBV6-2 or TRBV6-3 and TRBJ2-2; tentative D call: TRBD1 (6 bases). Trimming stripped 3 bases from V and 4 bases from J, with 12 bases between. The V gene's germline CDR1 is MNHEY and CDR2 SVGEGT. The CDR3 sequence is 15 residues long. The CDR3 sequence: CASSYRGTGTGELFF. CDR3 in DNA: TGTGCCAGCAGTTATAGGGGGACGGGCACCGGGGAGCTGTTTTTT.

The genes are TRBV29-1 and TRBJ1-2, with D possibly being TRBD1 (5 bases). This CDR3 is built from 15 residues. Trimming shortened V by 6 bases and J by 0 bases, and 17 bases separated the two germline ends. Germline V gene lookup returns CDR1 SQVTM and CDR2 ANQGSEA. CDR3 nucleotides: TGCAGCGTCGCAACTCTCGGGGGGGCTAACTATGGCTACACCTTC. Its translation: CSVATLGGANYGYTF.

The chain employs TRBV2 and TRBJ2-5; D is uncertain. The CDR3 is 13 residues long. V gave up 5 bases and J gave up 5 bases, with 12 bases separating them. CDR1 and CDR2 (germline): SNHLY, FYNNEI. The CDR3 region has the DNA TGTGCCAGCAGTAATAGTCGCGAGGAGACCCAGTACTTC. It encodes CASSNSREETQYF. Complete variable domain (other parts from reference TRBV2 and TRBJ2-5): EPEVTQTPSHQVTQMGQEVILRCVPISNHLYFYWYRQILGQKVEFLVSFYNNEISEKSEIFDDQFSVERPDGSNFTLKIRSTKLEDSAMYFCASSNSREETQYFGPGTRLLVL.

The chain employs TRBV6-2 or TRBV6-3 and TRBJ2-1; the D gene is possibly TRBD2 (7 bases). Germline-derived CDR1 and CDR2 are MNHEY and SVGEGT. The CDR3 sequence is 12 residues long. V dropped 6 bases and J dropped 10 bases, with 13 bases sitting between them. CDR3 nucleotide sequence: TGTGCCAGCAGCTCGGGGGGCTTGGAGCAGTTCTTC. Its translation: CASSSGGLEQFF.